This is a list of T cell receptor beta chains from one sample in a study of T-cell memory formation after mild COVID-19. TCRdb itself ran the 5' RACE reads through MiXCR, one entry per CDR3 protein. Among around 310,000 distinct CDR3 sequences listed, over 11% were seen once. Sequenced input: PBMCs or a T cell subset sorted from them (not recorded which). These receptors originate from a man younger than 35 who had mild COVID-19 (a few samples of this study predate the infection). Cell type and time point are not known. Each CDR3 is given with its conserved first and last residue. D genes are given only for firm matches. Part of the rows lack a size; the others show once, few, many or a class for expanded clones.

d_call: TRBD1
clone_size: NA
v_call: TRBV4-1
j_call: TRBJ1-2
cdr3_aa: CASSQDPEGSGGGYTF
cdr3_nt: TGCGCCAGCAGCCAAGATCCGGAGGGATCAGGGGGTGGCTACACCTTC

d_call: TRBD1
clone_size: few
v_call: TRBV5-6
j_call: TRBJ2-2
cdr3_aa: CASSLTGGGPNTGELFF
cdr3_nt: TGTGCCAGCAGCCTGACAGGGGGAGGCCCGAACACCGGGGAGCTGTTTTTT

d_call: TRBD2
clone_size: NA
v_call: TRBV4-3
j_call: TRBJ2-1
cdr3_aa: CASSLSGGSSYNEQFF
cdr3_nt: TGCGCCAGCAGCCTTAGCGGGGGGAGCTCCTACAATGAGCAGTTCTTC

d_call: NA
clone_size: few
v_call: TRBV5-8
j_call: TRBJ1-2
cdr3_aa: CASSPRFRPFYGYTF
cdr3_nt: TGTGCCAGCAGCCCGCGCTTTAGGCCCTTCTATGGCTACACCTTC

d_call: NA
clone_size: few
v_call: TRBV7-9
j_call: TRBJ1-1
cdr3_aa: CASSSRGGNAEAFF
cdr3_nt: TGTGCCAGCAGCTCCCGAGGGGGAAACGCTGAAGCTTTCTTT

d_call: NA
clone_size: NA
v_call: TRBV6-1
j_call: TRBJ1-6
cdr3_aa: CASSERGRVSSYNSPLHF
cdr3_nt: TGTGCCAGCAGTGAACGGGGAAGGGTGAGCTCCTATAATTCACCCCTCCACTTT

d_call: TRBD2
clone_size: NA
v_call: TRBV6-2/TRBV6-3
j_call: TRBJ2-1
cdr3_aa: CASRGGTYNEQFF
cdr3_nt: TGTGCCAGCCGGGGGGGCACCTACAATGAGCAGTTCTTC

d_call: TRBD1
clone_size: many
v_call: TRBV6-2/TRBV6-3
j_call: TRBJ2-3
cdr3_aa: CASSLGQATDTQYF
cdr3_nt: TGTGCCAGCAGTTTGGGACAGGCCACAGATACGCAGTATTTT

d_call: TRBD2
clone_size: many
v_call: TRBV5-1
j_call: TRBJ2-1
cdr3_aa: CASSWSGRIEQFF
cdr3_nt: TGCGCCAGCAGCTGGTCCGGGAGGATTGAGCAGTTCTTC

d_call: NA
clone_size: NA
v_call: TRBV20-1
j_call: TRBJ1-3
cdr3_aa: CSARLTASGNTIYF
cdr3_nt: TGCAGTGCTCGCCTGACAGCCTCTGGAAACACCATATATTTT

d_call: TRBD2
clone_size: NA
v_call: TRBV27
j_call: TRBJ2-1
cdr3_aa: CASSPGAGGTYNEQFF
cdr3_nt: TGTGCCAGCAGTCCCGGAGCGGGGGGAACCTACAATGAGCAGTTCTTC

d_call: TRBD1
clone_size: NA
v_call: TRBV7-9
j_call: TRBJ2-4
cdr3_aa: CASSSRDRGRGAENIQYF
cdr3_nt: TGTGCCAGCAGCTCCCGGGACAGGGGGCGCGGGGCCGAAAACATTCAGTACTTC

d_call: NA
clone_size: NA
v_call: TRBV10-3
j_call: TRBJ2-3
cdr3_aa: CAISSSYTQYF
cdr3_nt: TGTGCCATCAGTTCTTCCTATACGCAGTATTTT

d_call: NA
clone_size: NA
v_call: TRBV4-1
j_call: TRBJ2-1
cdr3_aa: CASSHYLALTSGNEQFF
cdr3_nt: TGCGCCAGCAGCCATTACCTAGCGCTTACCTCGGGCAATGAGCAGTTCTTC

d_call: NA
clone_size: NA
v_call: TRBV7-8
j_call: TRBJ1-5
cdr3_aa: CASSGNEQPQHF
cdr3_nt: TGTGCCAGCAGTGGGAATGAGCAGCCCCAGCATTTT

d_call: TRBD2
clone_size: few
v_call: TRBV14
j_call: TRBJ2-5
cdr3_aa: CASSQGTSVTQYF
cdr3_nt: TGTGCCAGCAGCCAAGGGACTAGCGTTACCCAGTACTTC

d_call: TRBD1
clone_size: once
v_call: TRBV28
j_call: TRBJ1-2
cdr3_aa: CASSIPPQGARGYTF
cdr3_nt: TGTGCCAGCAGTATCCCCCCCCAGGGGGCGCGGGGCTACACCTTC

d_call: TRBD2
clone_size: many
v_call: TRBV4-3
j_call: TRBJ2-3
cdr3_aa: CASSRGTSGVLSTDTQYF
cdr3_nt: TGCGCCAGCAGCCGAGGGACTAGCGGGGTACTTAGCACAGATACGCAGTATTTT

d_call: NA
clone_size: NA
v_call: TRBV5-4
j_call: TRBJ2-3
cdr3_aa: CASSAQLTSTDTQYF
cdr3_nt: TGTGCCAGCAGCGCTCAGCTAACTAGCACAGATACGCAGTATTTT

d_call: NA
clone_size: NA
v_call: TRBV18
j_call: TRBJ2-5
cdr3_aa: CASSPGTTARETQYF
cdr3_nt: TGTGCCAGCTCGCCCGGGACAACCGCGCGAGAGACCCAGTACTTC

d_call: TRBD1
clone_size: NA
v_call: TRBV7-2
j_call: TRBJ1-6
cdr3_aa: CASSLVGTGTINSPLHF
cdr3_nt: TGTGCCAGCAGCTTAGTGGGGACAGGGACCATTAATTCACCCCTCCACTTT

d_call: NA
clone_size: NA
v_call: TRBV6-2/TRBV6-3
j_call: TRBJ1-1
cdr3_aa: CASIPLGTNTEAFF
cdr3_nt: TGTGCCAGCATACCATTGGGGACGAACACTGAAGCTTTCTTT

d_call: TRBD2
clone_size: NA
v_call: TRBV5-1
j_call: TRBJ2-3
cdr3_aa: CASSPRQAGDTDTQYF
cdr3_nt: TGCGCCAGCAGCCCCCGTCAAGCGGGGGACACAGATACGCAGTATTTT

d_call: TRBD1
clone_size: NA
v_call: TRBV20-1
j_call: TRBJ2-7
cdr3_aa: CSAKRTGGFEQYF
cdr3_nt: TGCAGTGCTAAGAGGACAGGGGGCTTCGAGCAGTACTTC

d_call: TRBD2
clone_size: NA
v_call: TRBV6-5
j_call: TRBJ2-5
cdr3_aa: CASSPGLAGIPYQETQYF
cdr3_nt: TGTGCCAGCAGCCCCGGACTAGCGGGGATACCGTACCAAGAGACCCAGTACTTC

d_call: TRBD2
clone_size: NA
v_call: TRBV18
j_call: TRBJ2-1
cdr3_aa: CASSPGLATYNEQFF
cdr3_nt: TGTGCCAGCTCACCAGGACTAGCGACCTACAATGAGCAGTTCTTC

d_call: TRBD1
clone_size: many
v_call: TRBV7-9
j_call: TRBJ2-1
cdr3_aa: CASSLVGQGGPEQFF
cdr3_nt: TGTGCCAGCAGCTTAGTGGGACAGGGGGGCCCAGAGCAGTTCTTC

d_call: NA
clone_size: few
v_call: TRBV12-3/TRBV12-4
j_call: TRBJ2-1
cdr3_aa: CASSPTPVGIRFNEQFF
cdr3_nt: TGTGCCAGCAGTCCGACACCGGTCGGTATCCGTTTCAATGAGCAGTTCTTC

d_call: TRBD1
clone_size: few
v_call: TRBV7-9
j_call: TRBJ2-6
cdr3_aa: CASSPWQGAGANVLTF
cdr3_nt: TGTGCCAGCAGCCCCTGGCAGGGGGCCGGGGCCAACGTCCTGACTTTC

d_call: NA
clone_size: few
v_call: TRBV2
j_call: TRBJ1-5
cdr3_aa: CASSPVGAINQPQHF
cdr3_nt: TGTGCCAGCAGCCCCGTTGGGGCAATCAATCAGCCCCAGCATTTT

d_call: NA
clone_size: many
v_call: TRBV20-1
j_call: TRBJ1-5
cdr3_aa: CSARGGDSNQPQHF
cdr3_nt: TGCAGTGCTAGAGGTGGAGATAGCAATCAGCCCCAGCATTTT

d_call: NA
clone_size: few
v_call: TRBV4-3
j_call: TRBJ2-1
cdr3_aa: CASSQVWRGPYNEQFF
cdr3_nt: TGCGCCAGCAGCCAAGTATGGCGGGGCCCCTACAATGAGCAGTTCTTC

d_call: NA
clone_size: NA
v_call: TRBV29-1
j_call: TRBJ2-7
cdr3_aa: CSVETTSPYEQYF
cdr3_nt: TGCAGCGTTGAAACTACCTCTCCCTACGAGCAGTACTTC

d_call: NA
clone_size: few
v_call: TRBV15
j_call: TRBJ2-7
cdr3_aa: CATSPSPGGVSYEQYF
cdr3_nt: TGTGCCACCAGCCCGTCCCCCGGCGGGGTCTCCTACGAGCAGTACTTC

d_call: NA
clone_size: few
v_call: TRBV4-3
j_call: TRBJ2-4
cdr3_aa: CASSQGNLAKNIQYF
cdr3_nt: TGCGCCAGCAGCCAGGGCAATCTAGCCAAAAACATTCAGTACTTC

d_call: NA
clone_size: NA
v_call: TRBV2
j_call: TRBJ1-1
cdr3_aa: CASREGMAEAFF
cdr3_nt: TGTGCCAGCAGGGAAGGGATGGCTGAAGCTTTCTTT

d_call: NA
clone_size: NA
v_call: TRBV29-1
j_call: TRBJ2-3
cdr3_aa: CSVEQRNISTDTQYF
cdr3_nt: TGCAGCGTTGAGCAGCGGAACATTAGCACAGATACGCAGTATTTT

d_call: TRBD2
clone_size: NA
v_call: TRBV4-1
j_call: TRBJ2-2
cdr3_aa: CASSQDLRLAGGLPELFF
cdr3_nt: TGCGCCAGCAGCCAAGATCTTCGGCTAGCGGGGGGGCTCCCAGAGCTGTTTTTT

d_call: NA
clone_size: NA
v_call: TRBV4-2
j_call: TRBJ1-2
cdr3_aa: CASSQLLRTEGYTF
cdr3_nt: TGTGCCAGCAGCCAACTGCTCCGTACAGAAGGCTACACCTTC

d_call: TRBD2
clone_size: few
v_call: TRBV7-6
j_call: TRBJ2-3
cdr3_aa: CASSKTSGGSTDTQYF
cdr3_nt: TGTGCCAGCAGCAAGACTAGCGGGGGGTCCACAGATACGCAGTATTTT

d_call: NA
clone_size: many
v_call: TRBV7-8
j_call: TRBJ1-1
cdr3_aa: CASSVDLSTEAFF
cdr3_nt: TGTGCCAGCAGCGTAGACCTGAGCACTGAAGCTTTCTTT

d_call: NA
clone_size: NA
v_call: TRBV28
j_call: TRBJ2-3
cdr3_aa: CASKDSDFTDTQYF
cdr3_nt: TGTGCCAGCAAGGACAGTGATTTCACAGATACGCAGTATTTT

d_call: NA
clone_size: NA
v_call: TRBV27
j_call: TRBJ2-7
cdr3_aa: CASSLALSYEQYF
cdr3_nt: TGTGCCAGCAGTTTAGCCCTCAGCTACGAGCAGTACTTC

d_call: NA
clone_size: few
v_call: TRBV6-2/TRBV6-3
j_call: TRBJ1-4
cdr3_aa: CASTTGGSRKLFF
cdr3_nt: TGTGCCAGCACCACGGGGGGGTCAAGGAAACTGTTTTTT

d_call: NA
clone_size: many
v_call: TRBV5-5
j_call: TRBJ2-7
cdr3_aa: CASSLNRVGEQYF
cdr3_nt: TGTGCCAGCAGCTTGAACAGGGTAGGCGAGCAGTACTTC

d_call: NA
clone_size: NA
v_call: TRBV11-3
j_call: TRBJ2-3
cdr3_aa: CASSLSGHTDTQYF
cdr3_nt: TGTGCCAGCAGCTTATCTGGGCACACAGATACGCAGTATTTT

d_call: TRBD1
clone_size: NA
v_call: TRBV4-3
j_call: TRBJ2-1
cdr3_aa: CASSPDSWDRGFF
cdr3_nt: TGCGCCAGCAGCCCCGATTCGTGGGACAGGGGATTCTTC

d_call: NA
clone_size: NA
v_call: TRBV7-9
j_call: TRBJ1-3
cdr3_aa: CASSLAFHGRGRASGNTIYF
cdr3_nt: TGTGCCAGCAGCTTAGCGTTCCATGGCCGAGGACGGGCCTCTGGAAACACCATATATTTT

d_call: NA
clone_size: many
v_call: TRBV6-2/TRBV6-3
j_call: TRBJ2-1
cdr3_aa: CASSSGRSSYNEQFF
cdr3_nt: TGTGCCAGCAGCTCTGGGCGAAGCTCCTACAATGAGCAGTTCTTC